This T cell receptor (beta chain) is from a study of cytomegalovirus exposure and HLA in healthy donors (dated by TCRdb to 2016 to 2017). For context, the study as a whole: According to an earlier analysis of 587 of the donors, some 170 million T cells yielded over 90 million unique TCR beta sequences and around 300 Gb of sequence data. In a later analysis, previously published TCR beta repertoires from 500 to 750 donors were re-analyzed and high-resolution HLA genotyping was added so that TCR occurrence patterns could be studied. In addition to the first cohort of about 650 subjects, a separate validation cohort of 100 to 150 different subjects was used. The study combined high-throughput TCR immunosequencing, statistical association of individual TCRs with disease status, and machine learning to predict cytomegalovirus infection status. The study profiled the T cell repertoires of hundreds of subjects by immunosequencing and related them to cytomegalovirus serostatus. Among about 400 genotyped donors of the cohort, an average of about 240,000 unique TCR beta nucleotide sequences was sequenced per donor, of which about 18% were non-productive. Donor age, sex, ethnicity and CMV serostatus were compiled together with the repertoire data. HLA typing covered class I and class II loci at four-digit resolution. An earlier analysis of 587 of the donors used high-throughput TCR beta sequencing to judge whether each TCR beta V gene segment behaved as functional or pseudogenic. Genome-wide SNP genotypes for about 65% of the 666 donors were used in a later genetic analysis, which treated that subset as a discovery cohort. Typing coverage differed by locus: A, B, C, DRB1 and DQB1 were typed in roughly 620-630 donors, DQA1 in roughly 500, DPA1 in 606, and DPB1 in approximately 450. An early release that covered more than 550 HLA-typed donors contained about 300 gigabases of sequencing data and 75 million to 100 million unique TCR sequences. Rather than drawing on any new phenotypic data, the later analysis identified candidate immune exposures from TCR beta sequences and the way those sequences occurred across donors. The study aimed to test whether cataloging public T cell receptors could reveal signatures of past pathogen exposure. Every repertoire in the discovery cohort had been generated on one and the same sequencing platform. Roughly five DR-DQ haplotypes were handled as single units for association and clustering because linkage in the cohort was strong. The genetic ancestry cluster associated with self-reported Caucasian donors included about four fifths of the 300 to 450 genotyped donors.

A remark on this clone: Its recognized antigen is unknown. Base qualities are missing; no much larger clone stands one base away.

CDR1 and CDR2, per the germline V gene, are MDHEN and SYDVKM. Unmatched junction bases come to 4, with V trimmed by 1 base and J by 7 bases. The CDR3 starts with the cysteine, ends with the phenylalanine, and has 14 residues. The only DNA kept is the CDR3, 42 bases in frame from the first base. In total, more than 500 healthy bone marrow donors made up the cohort. Cohort members were all nominally healthy when sampled, although unrecorded immune exposures were likely present. The donor was CMV seronegative and was included in the group of a few hundred seronegative cohort members. Each donor provided a peripheral blood sample, and peripheral blood mononuclear cells were used for TCR beta sequencing. Genomic DNA was extracted from the blood cell samples with the Qiagen DNeasy Blood Extraction Kit. Findings and caveats that apply to the study as a whole: Compared with the 666-donor mean, donors in an Asian-associated ancestry cluster had fewer N-insertions in productive TCRs, according to a later genetic analysis. The classifier was reported to diagnose cytomegalovirus status with high specificity and sensitivity in both the original cohort and the validation cohort. Most CMV-associated TCR beta chains appeared to be HLA-restricted in a later analysis, and the HLA associations seemed to be driven largely by CMV exposure. The presence/absence analyses assumed that sequencing depth was roughly uniform across donors, and that assumption may not be true. Some 16 rarely observed V segments, including chromosome 9 orphons, were excluded from the earlier analysis of several hundred of the donors because counts were too low. In a later analysis, TCR association rates were found to vary across HLA loci, with the most associated TCRs seen for DRB1 alleles and the fewest for HLA-C alleles. When HLA alleles, especially DR and DQ, strongly co-occurred, attributing TCR associations to individual alleles was difficult. At a false discovery rate of 0.05, a later analysis linked approximately 18,000 TCR beta sequences to specific HLA alleles. CMV serostatus was the only immune exposure information available for the cohort. Because the 87-base-pair reads could not distinguish some IMGT-functional V segments, including TRBV6-2 and TRBV6-3, those segments were excluded. Correlated functional status among segregating V segments might be attributable to linkage disequilibrium, but an unknown experimental factor could not be ruled out. Several of the top co-occurrence clusters appeared to be linked to parvovirus B19, influenza, CMV and Epstein-Barr virus, according to a later analysis. A further reported finding was that TCR beta sequences accurately predicted the HLA-A and HLA-B alleles for most subjects in the first cohort. According to the authors, the approach could potentially be generalized to other disease states and immunological phenotypes. Broadly in line with IMGT annotations, most TCR beta V segments showed up in productive rearrangements about 87% or about 30% of the time in an earlier analysis of around 600 of the donors. A few of the identified cytomegalovirus-associated TCR beta chains were confirmed in vitro to be specific for cytomegalovirus antigens. A cluster of highly shared sequence variants was judged likely to represent a technical artifact of the sequencing pipeline. In a later analysis, HLA-associated TCR beta chains were found to be more clonally expanded and to have lower generation probabilities than equally common non-associated chains. The cohort was sequenced for TCR beta chains only, and without alpha or paired-chain data the features that could be detected were limited. A later genetic analysis associated a missense DCLRE1C variant with V-gene and J-gene trimming of TCR beta chains, and an independent cohort replicated the association. In the study, some 180 TCR beta chains were listed as associated with cytomegalovirus. Across donors, most TCR sequences were observed very rarely, whereas some public TCRs were present in many individuals. Because HLA typing was unavailable for some donors at each locus, only the typed subset was used in association tests.

Libraries were prepared through the immunoSEQ multiplex PCR assay. For the multiplex PCR, a mixture combining 60 forward primers for TCR Vbeta segments and 13 reverse primers for TCR Jbeta segments was used. The CDR3 region of rearranged TCR beta genes was amplified from genomic DNA by a multiplex PCR assay. The amplified TCR beta libraries were sequenced on the Illumina HiSeq System as 87-base-pair reads. The original pipeline was this. A later analysis counted 65 million to 90 million unique TCR beta chains across the approximately 700 repertoires, and roughly 9.9 million of these chains were shared by at least two donors. A nearest-neighbor algorithm error-corrected the raw reads and collapsed the reads into unique sequences, merging closely related sequences to remove PCR and sequencing errors. V, D and J gene segments were assigned by aligning CDR3 sequences to IMGT reference sequences. For a sequence to be retained, at least a six-nucleotide match to both a V gene segment and a J gene segment was required. A rearrangement counted as productive if the CDR3 had no stop codons and remained in frame with V and J, and every other rearrangement counted as non-productive. CDR3 was defined according to IMGT convention as the region running from the second conserved V-encoded cysteine to the conserved J-encoded phenylalanine. Sequences without an unambiguous match to a single V gene segment were excluded from the earlier analysis of about 600 of the donors. An earlier analysis of around 600 of the donors classified V segments as functional when productive rearrangements were above 56.7% and as segregating when the standard deviation between donors was above 5%. A statistical classification framework was developed to diagnose cytomegalovirus status using the catalog of TCR beta chain sequences. In a later analysis, TCR nucleotide sequences were compared against IMGT/GENE-DB human TR gene sequences so that V and J genes could be assigned. In a later analysis, CDR3 sequences and most-parsimonious VDJ recombination scenarios were assigned using the TCRdist pipeline. In a later analysis, every TCR beta chain was defined by the combination of its CDR3 amino acid sequence and its V-gene family, and reads without a unique V-gene family were dropped. A later analysis removed 500 to 650 highly shared, low-generation-probability nucleotide sequences to deal with suspected cross-contamination and a sequencing artifact. In a later analysis, a clonal expansion index for each public chain was calculated from normalized within-repertoire ranks of inferred template counts. A later analysis computed generation probabilities with a VDJ recombination model fitted to out-of-frame rearrangements, and checked the results against IGoR. In a later analysis, TCR-TCR, TCR-HLA and TCR-CMV co-occurrence was scored with hypergeometric tests, and a repertoire-size bias correction was applied to TCR pairs. False discovery rates were estimated in a later analysis by permuting HLA or CMV assignments 20 times. A later analysis grouped co-occurring TCRs with DBSCAN, adding TCRdist sequence similarity when clustering within HLA-allele-positive subsets. For co-occurrence clustering, repertoires with fewer than 30,000 or more than 120,000 public chains were excluded, along with four to six repertoires with anomalous nucleotide sharing. TCRdb mirrors the immuneACCESS table, restricted to in-frame sequences. Some clones are absent from its copies; in checked studies, under half trace to an unresolved V gene, and the reason for the others is unknown. The V and J calls and the clone size are those of that table, but D and trimming were determined from the DNA. A total of 100,000 to 150,000 clones appear in this sample, over 70% of them only once. Clones ranked in the top ten supply around 2% of the sample.

Specimen: PBMCs. The receptor was isolated from a woman aged 40 to 50 in good health and CMV-seronegative. The chain was built from TRBV28 and TRBJ1-5; 7 of the junction bases match TRBD1. The sequenced DNA: TGTGCCAGCAGTTTATTCAGGGGGGTACAGCCCCAGCATTTT. Its coded protein is CASSLFRGVQPQHF.